This T cell receptor (beta chain) comes out of a study of cytomegalovirus exposure and HLA in healthy donors. Amplification used 60 Vbeta primers and 13 Jbeta primers. Using immunoSEQ multiplex PCR, the repertoire was profiled, and TCRdb retains in-frame clones only, with some absent. This table holds under 200,000 clones, approximately 80% found once. Sample: PBMCs. The clonotype was recovered from a woman between 50 and 59 years old in good health and CMV-seronegative.

CDR3 residues: CAWGAQEGSYEQYF. CDR3 coding DNA: TGTGCCTGGGGGGCACAGGAGGGTTCCTACGAGCAGTACTTC. The chain carries TRBV30 and TRBJ2-7; tentatively, D is TRBD2 (6 bases). The CDR3 length is 14 residues. V was pared by 5 bases and J by 1 base, with 15 bases between. Germline-derived CDR1 and CDR2 are GTSNPN and SVGIG (reference sequence).